This TCR beta chain comes out of a study of shared clonotypes between healthy human individuals. On the study more broadly: Serving as donors were a couple of women and a few men, whose ages spanned 18 to 49.

The ends lost 8 bases at V and 2 bases at J; junction bases unmatched: 1. There are 12 residues in the CDR3. Germline values: CDR1 ENHRY, CDR2 SYGVKD. The table came from immunoSEQ multiplex PCR; TCRdb's copy has only in-frame clones and leaves some out. This table holds approximately 400,000 clones, approximately 97% found once. The J gene is TRBJ2-3, the V gene TRBV10-3; 7 bases agree with TRBD2. The sample was memory CD8+ T cells sorted from blood. Subset specified: CD45RO+ cells pooled with CCR7-negative TemRA cells. The TCR comes from a man under 40 in good health. The CDR3 loop is CAIGTNTDTQYF. DNA of the CDR3: TGTGCCATCGGGACTAACACAGATACGCAGTATTTT.